This TCR beta chain derives from a study of T cells in localized non-small cell lung cancer. CDR3 length: 13 residues. Germline lookup yields CDR1 MDHEN and CDR2 SYDVKM. The V and J ends lost 10 bases and 2 bases, in that order; junction bases with no gene match: 7. Study findings and constraints: Among the tissues sampled, uninvolved adjacent lung had the highest T cell clonality, above tumor. As only one tumor region underwent sequencing, heterogeneity remains possible.

Concerning this clone: Antigen specificity is unknown.

Here immunoSEQ multiplex PCR was the method, and the copy in TCRdb shows in-frame clones only, minus some. Of about 7,600 clones in the sample, approximately 59% are singletons; the top ten hold roughly 7.4%. The V and J genes are TRBV28 and TRBJ1-1, with TRBD1 matching 7 bases. Sequencing was performed on lymph node tissue, taken before any cancer treatment. This sequence originates from a male donor aged 60 or older with stage I squamous cell lung carcinoma. The CDR3 protein is CATSGGGNTEAFF. The CDR3 bases are TGTGCCACCTCAGGGGGAGGAAACACTGAAGCTTTCTTT. Full variable domain (outside the CDR3, taken from reference TRBV28 and TRBJ1-1): DVKVTQSSRYLVKRTGEKVFLECVQDMDHENMFWYRQDPGLGLRLIYFSYDVKMKEKGDIPEGYSVSREKKERFSLILESASTNQTSMYLCATSGGGNTEAFFGQGTRLTVV.